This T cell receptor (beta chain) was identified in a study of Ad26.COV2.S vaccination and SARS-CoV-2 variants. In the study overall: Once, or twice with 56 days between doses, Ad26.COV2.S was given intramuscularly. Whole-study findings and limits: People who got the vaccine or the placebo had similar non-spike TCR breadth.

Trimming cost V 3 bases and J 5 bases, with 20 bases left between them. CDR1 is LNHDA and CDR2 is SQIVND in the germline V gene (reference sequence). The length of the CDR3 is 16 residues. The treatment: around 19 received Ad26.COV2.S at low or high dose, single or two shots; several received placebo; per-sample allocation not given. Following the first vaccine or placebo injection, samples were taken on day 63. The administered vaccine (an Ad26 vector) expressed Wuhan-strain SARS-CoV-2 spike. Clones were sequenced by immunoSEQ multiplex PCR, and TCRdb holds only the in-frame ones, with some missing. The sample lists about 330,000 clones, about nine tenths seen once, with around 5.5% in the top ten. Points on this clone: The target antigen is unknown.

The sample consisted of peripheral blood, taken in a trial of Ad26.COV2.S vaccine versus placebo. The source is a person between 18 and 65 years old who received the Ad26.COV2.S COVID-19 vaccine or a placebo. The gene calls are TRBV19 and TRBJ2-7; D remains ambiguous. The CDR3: CASSMFGRQPEDEQYF. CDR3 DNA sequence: TGTGCCAGTAGTATGTTCGGCAGGCAGCCCGAGGACGAGCAGTACTTC.